Listed below are T cell receptor beta chains from one sample, sequenced in a study of read filtering for tumor transcriptome and immune sequencing. MiXCR was run by TCRdb on the reads, yielding one entry per CDR3 protein. Altogether approximately 38,000 distinct CDR3 sequences are present, roughly 13% being singletons, with the ten largest covering about 25%. The sequenced sample consisted of a population of CD138-negative cells sorted from bone marrow. Source of these receptors: a donor aged 40 or older with multiple myeloma. CDR3s include the opening cysteine and the closing phenylalanine or tryptophan. A D gene is named only where the DNA matches it firmly. Clone size is given for some rows only: seen once, a few or many times, or a class if the clone is expanded.

TRBJ2-7	TRBV5-1	TRBD2	many	TGCGCCAGCAGCGATCAAGCGACTAGCAGTTACGAGCAGTACTTC	CASSDQATSSYEQYF
TRBJ2-1	TRBV29-1	.	.	TGCTGCGTCGACACGGCAGGGGGGGGCAATGAGCAGATCTTC	CCVDTAGGGNEQIF
TRBJ2-7	TRBV12-3/TRBV12-4	.	many	TGTGCCAGCAGTTATGGGTTCTACGAGCAGTACTTC	CASSYGFYEQYF
TRBJ2-7	TRBV5-4	TRBD2	many	TGTGCCAGCAGCCCGGGAGGGACTAGCGGGAGCCACGAGCAGTACTTC	CASSPGGTSGSHEQYF
TRBJ1-5	TRBV28	.	many	TGTGCCAGCAGTCAGTCGATTCAGCCCCAGCATTTT	CASSQSIQPQHF
TRBJ1-5	TRBV7-8	.	few	TGTGCCAGCAGCTTAGTCAGTAATAGCAATCAGCCCCAGCATTTT	CASSLVSNSNQPQHF
TRBJ2-5	TRBV5-1	TRBD2	many	TGCGCCAGCAGCTATGGAGCGGGAGCGGCGGGAGAGACCCAGTACTTC	CASSYGAGAAGETQYF
TRBJ2-1	TRBV10-3	TRBD2	.	TGTGCCGTCAGCAAAGGGACTAGCGGGGCCTACAATGAGCAGTTCTTC	CAVSKGTSGAYNEQFF
TRBJ2-2	TRBV5-4	TRBD2	many	TGTGCCAGCAGCTTTGCGGGGGGGCAGAACACCGGGGAGCTGTTTTTT	CASSFAGGQNTGELFF
TRBJ2-7	TRBV30	.	many	TGTGCCTGGAGTGAAAGGGCAAGGGGGACCTACGAGCAGTACTTC	CAWSERARGTYEQYF
TRBJ2-7	TRBV11-2	.	many	TGTGCCAGCAGCCTCAGTGGAGGAGATACCTACGAGCAGTACTTC	CASSLSGGDTYEQYF
TRBJ2-1	TRBV29-1	TRBD2	.	TGCAGCGTCCCCCCCGGACTAGCGGGAGGGGGGGTGGGTGAGCAGTTCTTC	CSVPPGLAGGGVGEQFF
TRBJ2-1	TRBV10-2	.	few	TGCGCCAGCAGGAACCCCGGGACCTTTAGCTACAATGAGCAGTTCTTC	CASRNPGTFSYNEQFF
TRBJ2-1	TRBV7-6	TRBD2	many	TGTGCCAGCAGCTTAGTCCCCTTCGCTAGCGGTACCTACAATGAGCAGTTCTTC	CASSLVPFASGTYNEQFF
TRBJ2-7	TRBV29-1	.	once	TGCAGCGTTGAAACAGGAGTCTCCTACGAGCAGCACTTC	CSVETGVSYEQHF
TRBJ2-2	TRBV30	.	.	TGTGCCTGGAGTCCGGGGGTTAGCGGGGAGCTGTTTTTT	CAWSPGVSGELFF
TRBJ2-2	TRBV20-1	TRBD2	many	TGCAGTGCTCGTTCGGTAGCGGGAAAAACCGGGGAGCTGTTTTTT	CSARSVAGKTGELFF
TRBJ2-3	TRBV19	.	many	TGTGCCAGTACAAGGACCCGGAGGGTCACAGATACGCAGTATTTT	CASTRTRRVTDTQYF
TRBJ2-5	TRBV5-1	.	few	TGCGCCAGCAGCTTGGATCTAGTCCAAGAGACCCAGTACTTC	CASSLDLVQETQYF
TRBJ1-1	TRBV6-6	.	few	TGTGCCAGCACCACGGGGGGGACGAACACTGAAGCTTTCTTT	CASTTGGTNTEAFF
TRBJ2-7	TRBV19	.	.	TGTGCCAGTAGTATCACAGTCTCCTACGAGCAGTACTTC	CASSITVSYEQYF
TRBJ2-7	TRBV18	.	many	TGTGCCAGCTCACCTGGAGGGGCCGCGAAGTACGAGCAGTACTTC	CASSPGGAAKYEQYF
TRBJ2-3	TRBV7-2	TRBD2	many	TGTGCCAGCAGCTCCTGGGGGCTAGCGGGATCTACTAGCACAGATACGCAGTATTTT	CASSSWGLAGSTSTDTQYF
TRBJ1-2	TRBV6-5	.	.	TGTGCCAGCAGTTACGGCAGCTATGGCTACACCTTC	CASSYGSYGYTF